This T cell receptor (beta chain) derives from a study of CD8 T cells in ankylosing spondylitis. Concerning this clonotype: The antigen remains unidentified.

The study, taken as a whole, reports: Peripheral blood samples showed relatively rare disease-linked clones, and these clones were CD8+.

By quantitative 5'-RACE with molecular barcodes, the TCR beta libraries were made. MiXCR, applied by TCRdb to the 5' RACE reads, yields one record per CDR3 protein. The sample contains under 300,000 distinct CDR3 sequences, about 11% of which appear only once. V was cut by 4 bases and J by 0 bases, with 8 bases left in between. Germline V gene lookup returns CDR1 GTSNPN and CDR2 SVGIG (reference sequence). The CDR3 totals 13 residues. The sequence came from a male donor with ankylosing spondylitis or in good health (not recorded which). The chain carries TRBV30 and TRBJ2-3, with a weak D call TRBD2 (5 bases). The sequenced sample was blood, either unsorted or a sorted T cell fraction (not recorded which). The CDR3 is CAWIQRSTDTQYF. The CDR3 DNA is TGTGCCTGGATCCAGCGGAGCACAGATACGCAGTATTTT.